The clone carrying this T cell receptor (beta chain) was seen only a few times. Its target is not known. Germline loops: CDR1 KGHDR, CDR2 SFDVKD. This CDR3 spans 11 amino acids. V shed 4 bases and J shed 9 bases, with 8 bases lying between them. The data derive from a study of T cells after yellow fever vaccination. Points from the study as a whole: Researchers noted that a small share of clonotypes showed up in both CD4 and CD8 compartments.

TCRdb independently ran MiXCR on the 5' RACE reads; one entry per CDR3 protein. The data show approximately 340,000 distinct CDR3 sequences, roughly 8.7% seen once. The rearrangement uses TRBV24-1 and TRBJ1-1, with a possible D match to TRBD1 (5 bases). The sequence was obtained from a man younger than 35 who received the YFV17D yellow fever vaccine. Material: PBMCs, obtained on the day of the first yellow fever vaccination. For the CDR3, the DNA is TGTGCCACCAGTGACGGGACCAAAGCTTTCTTT. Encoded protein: CATSDGTKAFF.